This TCR beta chain was sequenced in a study of shared clonotypes between healthy human individuals. Study at large: Ranging from 18 to 49 in age, donors were a couple of women and a few men.

Using immunoSEQ multiplex PCR, the repertoire was profiled, and TCRdb retains in-frame clones only, with some absent. The sample shows approximately 1,000,000 clones, around 78% of them seen only once. Findings of the study overall: Larger richness was generally estimated for naive than memory subsets.

Adult donors, all healthy and HIV-negative, had no recent acute infections or vaccinations. As for this clone: Its specificity is unknown.

This CDR3 region has 15 residues. CDR1 is MDHEN and CDR2 is SYDVKM in the germline V gene. J was trimmed by 8 bases and V by 6 bases; bases with no gene match: 13. Sequencing used memory CD4+ T cells from PBMCs. Subset denoted: CD45RA-negative fraction. The TCR originated in a man aged 18 to 35 in good health. Some clones in this sample may be carry-over from other donors' samples. The chain joins TRBV28 to TRBJ1-2; 9 bases are shared with TRBD1. CDR3 sequence (DNA): TGTGCCAGCAGACCCCACTCCCGGGACAGGGACGGCTACACCTTC. It specifies CASRPHSRDRDGYTF.